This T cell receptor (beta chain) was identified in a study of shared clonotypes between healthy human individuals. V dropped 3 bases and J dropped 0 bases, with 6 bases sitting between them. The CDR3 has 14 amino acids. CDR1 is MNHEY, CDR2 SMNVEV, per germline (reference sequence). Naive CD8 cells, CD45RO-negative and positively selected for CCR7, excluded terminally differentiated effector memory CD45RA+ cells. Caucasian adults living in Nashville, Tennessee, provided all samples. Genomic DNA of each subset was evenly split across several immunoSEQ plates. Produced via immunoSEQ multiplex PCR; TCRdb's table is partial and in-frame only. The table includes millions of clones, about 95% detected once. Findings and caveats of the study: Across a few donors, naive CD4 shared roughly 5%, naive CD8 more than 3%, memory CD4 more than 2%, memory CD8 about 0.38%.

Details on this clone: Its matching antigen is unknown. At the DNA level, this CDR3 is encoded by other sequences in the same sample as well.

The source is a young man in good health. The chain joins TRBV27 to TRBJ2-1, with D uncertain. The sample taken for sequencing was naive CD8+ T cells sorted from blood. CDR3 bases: TGTGCCAGCAGTTTCGGTGGCTCCTACAATGAGCAGTTCTTC. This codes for CASSFGGSYNEQFF.